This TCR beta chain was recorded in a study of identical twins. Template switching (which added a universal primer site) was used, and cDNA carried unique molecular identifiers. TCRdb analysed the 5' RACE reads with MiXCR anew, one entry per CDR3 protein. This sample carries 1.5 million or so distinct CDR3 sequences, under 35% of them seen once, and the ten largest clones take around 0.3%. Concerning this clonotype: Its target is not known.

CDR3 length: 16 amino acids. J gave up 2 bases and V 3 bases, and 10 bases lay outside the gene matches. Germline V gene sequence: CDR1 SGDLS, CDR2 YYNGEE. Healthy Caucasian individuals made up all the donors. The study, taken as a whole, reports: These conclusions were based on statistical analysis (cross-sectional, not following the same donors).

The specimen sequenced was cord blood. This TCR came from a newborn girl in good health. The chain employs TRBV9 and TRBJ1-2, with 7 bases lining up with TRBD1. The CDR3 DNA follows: TGTGCCAGCAGCGCCACCGCCGGAGGGGGCAACTATGGCTACACCTTC. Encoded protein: CASSATAGGGNYGYTF.